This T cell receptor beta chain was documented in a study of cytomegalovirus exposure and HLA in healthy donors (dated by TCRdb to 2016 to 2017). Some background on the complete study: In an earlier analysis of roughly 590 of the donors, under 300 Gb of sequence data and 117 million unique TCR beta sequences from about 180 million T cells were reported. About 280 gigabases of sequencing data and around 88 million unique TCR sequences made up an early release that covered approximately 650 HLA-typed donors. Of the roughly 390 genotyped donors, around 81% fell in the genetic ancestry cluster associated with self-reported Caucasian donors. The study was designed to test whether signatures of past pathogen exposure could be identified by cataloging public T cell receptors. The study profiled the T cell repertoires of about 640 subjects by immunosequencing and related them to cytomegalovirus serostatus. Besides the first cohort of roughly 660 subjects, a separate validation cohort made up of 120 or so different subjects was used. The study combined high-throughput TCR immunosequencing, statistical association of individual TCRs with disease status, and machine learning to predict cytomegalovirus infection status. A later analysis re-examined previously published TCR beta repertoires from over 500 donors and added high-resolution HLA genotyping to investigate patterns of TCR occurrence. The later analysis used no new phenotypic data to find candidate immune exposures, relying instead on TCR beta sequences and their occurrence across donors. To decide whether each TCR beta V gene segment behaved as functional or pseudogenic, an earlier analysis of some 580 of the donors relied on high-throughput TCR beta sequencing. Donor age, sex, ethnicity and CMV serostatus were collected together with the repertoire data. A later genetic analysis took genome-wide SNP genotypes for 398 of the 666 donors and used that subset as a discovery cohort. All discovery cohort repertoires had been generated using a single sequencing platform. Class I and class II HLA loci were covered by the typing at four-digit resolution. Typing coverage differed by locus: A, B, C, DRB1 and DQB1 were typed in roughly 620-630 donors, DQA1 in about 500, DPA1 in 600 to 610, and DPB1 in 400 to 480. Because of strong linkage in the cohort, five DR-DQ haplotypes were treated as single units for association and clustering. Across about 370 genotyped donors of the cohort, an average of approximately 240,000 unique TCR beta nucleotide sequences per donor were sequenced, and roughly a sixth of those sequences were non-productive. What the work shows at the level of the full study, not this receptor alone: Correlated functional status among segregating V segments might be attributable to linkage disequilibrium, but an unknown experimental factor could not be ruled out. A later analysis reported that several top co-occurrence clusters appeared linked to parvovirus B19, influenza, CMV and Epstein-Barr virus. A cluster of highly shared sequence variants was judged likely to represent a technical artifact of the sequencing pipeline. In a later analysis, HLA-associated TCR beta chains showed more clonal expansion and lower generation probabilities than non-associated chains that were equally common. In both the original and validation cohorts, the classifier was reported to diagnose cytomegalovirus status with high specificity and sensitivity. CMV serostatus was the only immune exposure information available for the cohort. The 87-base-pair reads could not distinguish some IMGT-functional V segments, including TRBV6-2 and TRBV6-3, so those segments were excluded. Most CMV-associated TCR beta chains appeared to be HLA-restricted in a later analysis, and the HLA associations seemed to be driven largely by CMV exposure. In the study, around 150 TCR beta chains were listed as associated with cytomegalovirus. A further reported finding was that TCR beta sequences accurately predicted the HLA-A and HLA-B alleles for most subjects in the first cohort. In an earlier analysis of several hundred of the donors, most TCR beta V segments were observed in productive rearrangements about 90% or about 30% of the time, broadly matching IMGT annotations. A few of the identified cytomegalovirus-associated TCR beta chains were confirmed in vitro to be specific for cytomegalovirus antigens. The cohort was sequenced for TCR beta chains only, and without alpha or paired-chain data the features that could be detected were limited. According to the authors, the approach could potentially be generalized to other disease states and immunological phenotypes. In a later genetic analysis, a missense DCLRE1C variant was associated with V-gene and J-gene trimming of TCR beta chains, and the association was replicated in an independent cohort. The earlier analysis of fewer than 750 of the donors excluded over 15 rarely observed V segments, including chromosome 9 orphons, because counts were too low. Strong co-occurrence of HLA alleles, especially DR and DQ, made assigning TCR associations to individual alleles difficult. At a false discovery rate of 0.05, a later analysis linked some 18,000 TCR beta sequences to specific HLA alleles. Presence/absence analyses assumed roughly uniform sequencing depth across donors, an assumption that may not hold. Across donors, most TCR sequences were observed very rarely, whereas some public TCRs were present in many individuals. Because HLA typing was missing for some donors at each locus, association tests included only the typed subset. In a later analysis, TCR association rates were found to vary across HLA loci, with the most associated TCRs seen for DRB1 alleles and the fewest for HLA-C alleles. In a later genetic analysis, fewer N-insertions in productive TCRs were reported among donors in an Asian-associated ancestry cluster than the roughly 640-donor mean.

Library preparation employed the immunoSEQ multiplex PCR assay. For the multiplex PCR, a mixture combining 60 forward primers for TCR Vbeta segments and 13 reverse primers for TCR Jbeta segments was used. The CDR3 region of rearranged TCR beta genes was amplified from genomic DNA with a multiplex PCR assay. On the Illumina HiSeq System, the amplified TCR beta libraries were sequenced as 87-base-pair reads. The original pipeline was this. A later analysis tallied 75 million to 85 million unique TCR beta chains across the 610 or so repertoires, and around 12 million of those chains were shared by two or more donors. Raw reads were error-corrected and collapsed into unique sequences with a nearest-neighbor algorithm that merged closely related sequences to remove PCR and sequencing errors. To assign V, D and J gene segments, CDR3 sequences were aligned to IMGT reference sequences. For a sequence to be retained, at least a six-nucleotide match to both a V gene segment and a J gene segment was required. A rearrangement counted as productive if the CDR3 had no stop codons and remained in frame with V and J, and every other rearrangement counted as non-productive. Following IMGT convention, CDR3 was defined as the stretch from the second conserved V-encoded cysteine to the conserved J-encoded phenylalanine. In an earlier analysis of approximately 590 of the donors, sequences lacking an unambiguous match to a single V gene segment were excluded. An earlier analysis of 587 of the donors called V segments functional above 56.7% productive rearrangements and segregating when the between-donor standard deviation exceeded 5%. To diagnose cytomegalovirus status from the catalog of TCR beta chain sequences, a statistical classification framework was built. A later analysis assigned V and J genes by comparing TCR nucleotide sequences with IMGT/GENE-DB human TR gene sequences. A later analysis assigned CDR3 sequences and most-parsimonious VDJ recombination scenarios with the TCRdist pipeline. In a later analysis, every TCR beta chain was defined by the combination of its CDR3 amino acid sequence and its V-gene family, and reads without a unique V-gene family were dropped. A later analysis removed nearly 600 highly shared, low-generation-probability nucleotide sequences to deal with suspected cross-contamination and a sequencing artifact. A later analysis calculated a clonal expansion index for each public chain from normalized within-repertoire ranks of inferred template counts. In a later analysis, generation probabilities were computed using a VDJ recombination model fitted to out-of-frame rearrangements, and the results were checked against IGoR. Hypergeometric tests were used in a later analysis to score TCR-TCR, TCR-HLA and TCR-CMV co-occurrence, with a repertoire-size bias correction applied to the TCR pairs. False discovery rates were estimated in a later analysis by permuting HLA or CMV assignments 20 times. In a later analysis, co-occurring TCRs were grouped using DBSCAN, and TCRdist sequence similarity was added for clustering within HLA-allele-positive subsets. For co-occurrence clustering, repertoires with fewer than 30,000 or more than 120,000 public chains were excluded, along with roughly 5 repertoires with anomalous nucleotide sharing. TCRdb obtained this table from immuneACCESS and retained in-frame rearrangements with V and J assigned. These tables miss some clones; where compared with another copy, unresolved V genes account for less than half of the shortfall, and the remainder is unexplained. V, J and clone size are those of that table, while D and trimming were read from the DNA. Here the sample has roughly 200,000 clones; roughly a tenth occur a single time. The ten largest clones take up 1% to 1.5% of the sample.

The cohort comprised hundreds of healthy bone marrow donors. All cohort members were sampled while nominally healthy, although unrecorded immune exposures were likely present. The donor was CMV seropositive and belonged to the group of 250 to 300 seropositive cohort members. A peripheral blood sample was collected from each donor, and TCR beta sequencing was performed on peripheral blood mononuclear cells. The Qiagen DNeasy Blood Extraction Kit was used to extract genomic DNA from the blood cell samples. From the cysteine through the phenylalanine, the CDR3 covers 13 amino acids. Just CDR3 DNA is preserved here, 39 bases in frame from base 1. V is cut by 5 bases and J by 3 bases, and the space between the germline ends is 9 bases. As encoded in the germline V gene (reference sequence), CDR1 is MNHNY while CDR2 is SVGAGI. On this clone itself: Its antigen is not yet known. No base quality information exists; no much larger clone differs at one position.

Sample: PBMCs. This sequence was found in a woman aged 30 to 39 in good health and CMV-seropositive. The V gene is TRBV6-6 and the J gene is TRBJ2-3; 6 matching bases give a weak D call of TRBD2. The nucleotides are TGTGCCAGCAGTAGGGACTTTACAGATACGCAGTATTTT. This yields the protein CASSRDFTDTQYF.